A single sample gave rise to the 23 T cell receptor beta chains below, sequenced in a study of response to subunit inactivated influenza vaccine. TCRdb used MiXCR to reprocess the RT-PCR reads, holding one entry per CDR3 protein. The sample lists 550,000 to 600,000 distinct CDR3 sequences; about 12% were seen once. Sequencing used PBMCs from blood, obtained on the day of vaccination. The receptors originated from a man aged 45-65 years who received an inactivated influenza vaccine.

The rearrangement joins TRBV7-2 to TRBJ1-6; D is uncertain. V was clipped by 1 base and J by 10 bases, with 5 bases between them. This CDR3 spans 12 amino acids. CDR1 and CDR2 (germline): SGHTA, FQGNSA. CDR3 DNA sequence: TGTGCCAGCAGCTTAGATGAGTCACCCCTCCACTTT. It is translated as CASSLDESPLHF. The whole variable domain, remainder taken from reference TRBV7-2 and TRBJ1-6, is GAGVSQSPSNKVTEKGKDVELRCDPISGHTALYWYRQSLGQGLEFLIYFQGNSAPDKSGLPSDRFSAERTGGSVSTLTIQRTQQEDSAVYLCASSLDESPLHFGNGTRLTVT.

This chain connects TRBV7-2 to TRBJ2-1; 12 bases line up with TRBD2. The V gene end was trimmed by 0 bases and the J gene end by 8 bases; junction bases not matched to a gene: 5. The CDR3 runs to 16 residues. CDR1 SGHTA and CDR2 FQGNSA come from the germline V gene. The chain's CDR3 is CASSLARLAGVHEQFF. The CDR3 region has the DNA TGTGCCAGCAGCTTAGCCCGACTAGCGGGAGTCCATGAGCAGTTCTTC.

The CDR3 is CASSGIRDSNSPLHF. CDR3 DNA: TGTGCCAGCAGCGGCATCCGGGACAGTAATTCACCCCTCCACTTT. This sequence joins TRBV7-2 and TRBJ1-6, with TRBD1 matching over 7 bases. V lost 5 bases and J lost 6; bases outside the gene matches: 7. This CDR3 has 15 amino acids. From germline, CDR1 is SGHTA and CDR2 FQGNSA.

This clonotype has only a few counts. CDR3: CSAEGRAFNQPQHF. CDR3 bases: TGCAGTGCTGAGGGACGGGCGTTCAATCAGCCCCAGCATTTT. This rearrangement joins TRBV20-1 to TRBJ1-5; D might be TRBD1 (5 bases). Germline V gene data show CDR1 as DFQATT and CDR2 as SNEGSKA (reference sequence). CDR3 size: 14 residues. The V end was cut by 5 bases, the J end by 3 bases, with 14 bases between.

This clonotype was counted many times. The genes are TRBV29-1 and TRBJ2-1; D not certain. This CDR3 is 11 amino acids long. V lost 4 bases and J 7 bases, leaving 8 bases between the germline ends. CDR1 and CDR2 (germline): SQVTM, ANQGSEA. The CDR3 loop is CSVVSRNEQFF. The DNA for the CDR3 is TGCAGCGTTGTTTCTAGGAATGAGCAGTTCTTC.

In this sample, this clonotype turned up a few times. The chain has TRBV11-1 and TRBJ2-3; 14 nucleotides agree with TRBD2. The CDR3 is 22 amino acids. The V and J ends lost 0 bases and 1 base, in that order; junction bases with no gene match: 15. In germline, CDR1 is SGHAT, CDR2 FQDESV (reference sequence). The CDR3 region has the DNA TGTGCCAGCAGCTTAGCGCCCGGGACTAGCGGGAGAGTAAGTGGGGGCACAGATACGCAGTATTTT. The encoded protein is CASSLAPGTSGRVSGGTDTQYF.

J is TRBJ1-2 and V is TRBV29-1; 7 bases are a match to TRBD1. This CDR3 spans 12 amino acids. V shed 2 bases and J 4 bases; nucleotides not matched to a gene: 1. Per germline, CDR1 SQVTM and CDR2 ANQGSEA. The CDR3 sequence is CSVETGVYGYTF. The DNA for the CDR3 is TGCAGCGTTGAAACAGGGGTCTATGGCTACACCTTC.

This clonotype has at least ten counts. This CDR3 is CAISRAGFSTDTQYF. CDR3 nucleotides: TGTGCCATCTCGAGAGCGGGGTTTAGCACAGATACGCAGTATTTT. The gene calls are TRBV10-3 and TRBJ2-3; the match to TRBD2 covers 7 bases. This CDR3 region has 15 residues. The J segment lost 0 bases and the V segment lost 8 bases, leaving 8 bases of the junction unmatched. Germline CDR1 is ENHRY and CDR2 is SYGVKD.

This clonotype has a handful of counts. V is TRBV7-2 and J is TRBJ2-3; TRBD2 matches 8 bases. V shed 5 bases and J 3 bases; nucleotides not matched to a gene: 7. The V gene's germline CDR1 is SGHTA and CDR2 FQGNSA. This CDR3 has 15 amino acids. CDR3 nucleotide sequence: TGTGCCAGCAGCCCTCGTGGCGGGAGGACAGATACGCAGTATTTT. This codes for CASSPRGGRTDTQYF.

V usage is TRBV9 and J usage is TRBJ2-7, with 8 bases matching TRBD1. The length of the CDR3 is 15 residues. J gave up 5 bases and V 2 bases, and 9 bases lay outside the gene matches. Germline assignment: CDR1 SGDLS and CDR2 YYNGEE. Here the CDR3 reads CASSVAGGMRDEQYF. CDR3 DNA: TGTGCCAGCAGCGTCGCAGGGGGCATGAGAGACGAGCAGTACTTC.

The rearrangement joins TRBV6-1 to TRBJ1-1; no reliable D call. CDR1 and CDR2 from the germline V gene are MNHNS and SASEGT. The length of the CDR3 is 15 residues. V was trimmed by 6 bases and J by 4 bases, leaving 18 bases between them. CDR3 residues: CASSPGEGIGTEAFF. For the CDR3, the DNA is TGTGCCAGCAGCCCTGGTGAGGGTATCGGCACTGAAGCTTTCTTT.

This clonotype was counted at least ten times. V is TRBV6-2 or TRBV6-3 and J is TRBJ2-7; the match to TRBD1 covers 7 bases. The J segment lost 4 bases and the V segment lost 2 bases, leaving 5 bases of the junction unmatched. This CDR3 contains 14 residues. Germline V lookup: CDR1 MNHEY, CDR2 SVGEGT. The CDR3 coding sequence is TGTGCCAGCAGTTACCCCGGGACAGTATACGAGCAGTACTTC. This codes for CASSYPGTVYEQYF.

This clonotype showed up just a few times. The chain recombines TRBV6-5 with TRBJ2-5, with D tentatively TRBD2 (7 bases). CDR1 is MNHEY and CDR2 is SVGAGI in the germline V gene. The CDR3 loop spans 18 amino acids. Between the trimmed V and J ends, which lost 0 bases and 1 base, there was a span of 18 bases. This CDR3 is CASSYSPPGGRPQETQYF. DNA of the CDR3: TGTGCCAGCAGTTACTCCCCCCCCGGGGGGCGTCCCCAAGAGACCCAGTACTTC.

The rearrangement joins TRBV4-3 to TRBJ2-3; D might be TRBD2 (6 bases). Looked up from germline, CDR1 is LGHNA and CDR2 is YSLEER. Trimming left V 6 bases short and J 8 bases short, with 18 bases between. The CDR3 extends over 14 amino acids. The CDR3 reads CASSPSQRRGTQYF. The CDR3 DNA is TGCGCCAGCAGTCCCTCGCAACGGAGGGGTACGCAGTATTTT.

The chain employs TRBV7-2 and TRBJ1-4; 9 nucleotides agree with TRBD1. J lost 5 bases, V lost 8 bases, and 6 bases had no gene match. The CDR3 has 14 residues. CDR1 is SGHTA, CDR2 FQGNSA, per germline. CDR3 in amino acids: CASCSGTGNEKLFF. As DNA, the CDR3 is TGTGCCAGCTGCTCCGGGACAGGGAATGAAAAACTGTTTTTT.

The chain has TRBV4-2 and TRBJ2-3, with 12 bases aligning to TRBD2. Germline assignment: CDR1 LGHNA and CDR2 YNFKEQ. V gave up 1 base and J gave up 2 bases; unmatched junction bases: 13. The CDR3 has 20 amino acids. CDR3 amino acids: CASSQVLRLAGDGFTDTQYF. CDR3 nucleotides: TGTGCCAGCAGCCAAGTGTTGAGACTAGCGGGAGACGGGTTCACAGATACGCAGTATTTT.

This clonotype showed up just a few times. The chain couples TRBV6-5 to TRBJ2-3, with D perhaps TRBD1 (6 bases). The CDR3 runs to 14 residues. V dropped 4 bases and J dropped 2 bases, with 10 bases sitting between them. Germline loops: CDR1 MNHEY, CDR2 SVGAGI. CDR3 region: CASSSNRDTDTQYF. The CDR3 DNA follows: TGTGCCAGCAGTTCAAACAGGGACACAGATACGCAGTATTTT.

This clonotype was detected only a few times. The chain links TRBV24-1 to TRBJ1-5; D is ambiguous. CDR1 and CDR2 (germline): KGHDR, SFDVKD. CDR3 length equals 13 residues. The V gene lost 5 bases and the J gene lost 2 bases, with 6 bases spanning the gap. This chain's CDR3 is CATSVAGNQPQHF. The DNA of the CDR3 is TGTGCCACCAGTGTGGCGGGCAATCAGCCCCAGCATTTT.

This clonotype has ten or more counts. This chain connects TRBV6-5 to TRBJ1-2; D remains unclear. V was cut by 4 bases and J by 0 bases, with 9 bases left in between. The CDR3 consists of 14 residues. Germline CDR1 reads MNHEY; CDR2 reads SVGAGI. This CDR3 is CASSWTGANYGYTF. The CDR3 DNA follows: TGTGCCAGCAGTTGGACCGGAGCTAACTATGGCTACACCTTC.

This clonotype was found many times. The chain combines TRBV12-3 or TRBV12-4 with TRBJ1-1; D is unclear. This CDR3 is built from 14 residues. V was cut by 0 bases and J by 2 bases, with 7 bases left in between. The CDR3 sequence is CASSLAAVNTEAFF. DNA of the CDR3: TGTGCCAGCAGTTTAGCGGCAGTTAACACTGAAGCTTTCTTT.

The table lists this clonotype with a few counts. The gene calls are TRBV9 and TRBJ2-5; 13 bases fit TRBD2. Looked up from germline, CDR1 is SGDLS and CDR2 is YYNGEE. The J segment lost 1 base and the V segment lost 4 bases, leaving 4 bases of the junction unmatched. The CDR3 extends over 16 amino acids. The CDR3 protein is CASSRTSGGAQETQYF. The DNA of the CDR3 is TGTGCCAGCAGCCGTACTAGCGGGGGGGCCCAAGAGACCCAGTACTTC.

The chain carries TRBV2 and TRBJ2-3; 10 positions match TRBD2. This CDR3 is built from 14 residues. With 4 bases clipped from V and 6 bases from J, the junction kept 4 bases outside the gene matches. Germline values: CDR1 SNHLY, CDR2 FYNNEI. As DNA, the CDR3 is TGTGCCAGCAGTGTCGTACTAGCGGGGGATACGCAGTATTTT. Protein: CASSVVLAGDTQYF.

This clonotype has at least ten counts. The V and J genes are TRBV2 and TRBJ2-7, with D hard to call. Trimming left V 1 base short and J 3 bases short, with 7 bases between. The CDR3 runs 13 residues. Germline V lookup: CDR1 SNHLY, CDR2 FYNNEI. The DNA for the CDR3 is TGTGCCAGCAGTGAAGGGTTCAGCTACGAGCAGTACTTC. Its translation is CASSEGFSYEQYF.